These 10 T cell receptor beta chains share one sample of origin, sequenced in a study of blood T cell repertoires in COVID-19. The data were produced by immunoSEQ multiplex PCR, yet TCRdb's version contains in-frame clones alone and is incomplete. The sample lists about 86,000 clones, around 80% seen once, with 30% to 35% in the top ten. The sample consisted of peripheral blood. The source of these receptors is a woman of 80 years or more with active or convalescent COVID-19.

CDR3 region: CASSLTRLAQETQYF. CDR3 bases: TGTGCCAGCAGTTTAACCCGACTAGCGCAAGAGACCCAGTACTTC. This chain joins TRBV6-2 or TRBV6-3 and TRBJ2-5; 8 bases match TRBD2. Germline-derived CDR1 and CDR2 are MNHEY and SVGEGT. V dropped 4 bases and J dropped 2; count of bases not matched to a gene: 6. This CDR3 comprises 15 residues.

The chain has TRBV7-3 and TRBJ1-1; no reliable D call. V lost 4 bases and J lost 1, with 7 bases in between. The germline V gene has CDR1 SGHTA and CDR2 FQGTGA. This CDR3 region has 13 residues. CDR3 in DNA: TGTGCCAGCAGCTCCCCGGGGAACACTGAAGCTTTCTTT. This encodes CASSSPGNTEAFF.

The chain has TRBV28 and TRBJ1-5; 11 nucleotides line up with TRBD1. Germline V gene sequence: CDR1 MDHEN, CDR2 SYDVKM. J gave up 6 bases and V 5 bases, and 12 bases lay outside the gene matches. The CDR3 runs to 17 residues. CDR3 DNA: TGTGCCAGCAGTAAAGGAGGGACAGGGGGTGGTGGTCAGCCCCAGCATTTT. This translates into CASSKGGTGGGGQPQHF.

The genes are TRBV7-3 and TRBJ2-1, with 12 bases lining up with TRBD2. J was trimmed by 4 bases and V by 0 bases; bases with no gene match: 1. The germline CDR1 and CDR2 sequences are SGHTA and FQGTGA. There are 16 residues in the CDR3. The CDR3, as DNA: TGTGCCAGCAGCTTAACCGGGACTAGCGGGTACAATGAGCAGTTCTTC. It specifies CASSLTGTSGYNEQFF. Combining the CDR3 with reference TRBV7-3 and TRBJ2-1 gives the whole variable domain GAGVSQTPSNKVTEKGKYVELRCDPISGHTALYWYRQSLGQGPEFLIYFQGTGAADDSGLPNDRFFAVRPEGSVSTLKIQRTERGDSAVYLCASSLTGTSGYNEQFFGPGTRLTVL.

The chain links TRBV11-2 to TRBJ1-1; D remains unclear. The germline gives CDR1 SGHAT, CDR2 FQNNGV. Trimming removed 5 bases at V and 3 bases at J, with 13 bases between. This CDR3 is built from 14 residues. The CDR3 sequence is CASSSKRLDTEAFF. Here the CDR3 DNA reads TGTGCCAGCAGCAGTAAAAGACTTGACACTGAAGCTTTCTTT.

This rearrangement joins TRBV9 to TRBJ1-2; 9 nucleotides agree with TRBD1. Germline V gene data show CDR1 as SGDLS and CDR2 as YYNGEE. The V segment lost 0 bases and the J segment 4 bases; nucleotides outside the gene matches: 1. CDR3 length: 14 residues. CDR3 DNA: TGTGCCAGCAGCGTAGAGGGACAGGGCTATGGCTACACCTTC. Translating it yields CASSVEGQGYGYTF.

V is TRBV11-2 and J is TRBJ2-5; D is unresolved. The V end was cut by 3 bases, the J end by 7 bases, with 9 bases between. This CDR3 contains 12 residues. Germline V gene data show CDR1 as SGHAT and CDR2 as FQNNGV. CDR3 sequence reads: CASSFAYATQYF. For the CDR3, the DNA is TGTGCCAGCAGCTTCGCGTATGCGACCCAGTACTTC.

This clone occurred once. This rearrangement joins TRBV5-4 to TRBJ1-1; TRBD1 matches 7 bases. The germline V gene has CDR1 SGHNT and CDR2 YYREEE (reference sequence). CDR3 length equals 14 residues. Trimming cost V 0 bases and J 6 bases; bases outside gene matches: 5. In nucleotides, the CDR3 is TGTGCCAGCAGCTTGGGACAGGGTTTTTCTGAAGCTTTCTTT. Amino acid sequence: CASSLGQGFSEAFF. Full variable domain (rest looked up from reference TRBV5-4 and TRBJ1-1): ETGVTQSPTHLIKTRGQQVTLRCSSQSGHNTVSWYQQALGQGPQFIFQYYREEENGRGNFPPRFSGLQFPNYSSELNVNALELDDSALYLCASSLGQGFSEAFFGQGTRLTVV.

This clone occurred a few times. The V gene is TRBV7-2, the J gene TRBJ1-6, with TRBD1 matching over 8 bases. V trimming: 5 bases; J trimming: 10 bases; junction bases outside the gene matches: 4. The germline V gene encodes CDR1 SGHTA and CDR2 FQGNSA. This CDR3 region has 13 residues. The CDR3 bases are TGTGCCAGCAGCCCAGGGGGCAGGTCACCCCTCCACTTT. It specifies CASSPGGRSPLHF.

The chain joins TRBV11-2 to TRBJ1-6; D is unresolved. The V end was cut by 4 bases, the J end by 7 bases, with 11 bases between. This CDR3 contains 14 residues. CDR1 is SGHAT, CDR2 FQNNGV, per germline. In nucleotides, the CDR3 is TGTGCCAGCAGCTCGCCAAGACTGAATTCACCCCTCCACTTT. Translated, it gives CASSSPRLNSPLHF.